Only a few counts were recorded for the clone carrying this TCR beta chain. The antigen is unknown. This sample stems from a study of post-analysis software for immune sequencing data. Overall study results and limits: Controls had lower frequencies than patients of five TRBV segments, which included TRBV5-6, TRBV5-1 and TRBV20-1.

Included in the TCR beta cDNA libraries were unique molecular identifiers. TCRdb fed the PCR reads into MiXCR, producing one record per CDR3 protein. Found here are 700,000 to 900,000 distinct CDR3 sequences, more than 45% of them singletons; the top ten hold approximately 4.4%. The CDR3 runs to 13 residues. CDR1 is MNHNS and CDR2 is SASEGT in the germline V gene. Trimming shortened V by 6 bases and J by 5 bases, and 14 bases separated the two germline ends. This chain uses TRBV6-1 with TRBJ2-7; D may correspond to TRBD1 or TRBD2 (5 bases each). The sample consisted of blood. The TCR sequence derives from a girl aged 5 to 17 with multiple sclerosis. CDR3 sequence: CASRFVGTNEQYF. The DNA for the CDR3 is TGTGCCAGCAGATTTGTAGGGACCAACGAGCAGTACTTC.